The clone carrying this T cell receptor (beta chain) has a single count. Its antigen remains unknown. Germline assignment: CDR1 SGHRS and CDR2 YFSETQ. This CDR3 contains 15 residues. Trimming removed 3 bases from V and 4 bases from J; junction bases left unmatched: 9. This record belongs to a study of cytomegalovirus exposure and HLA in healthy donors. 60 Vbeta and 13 Jbeta primers were used in PCR. Some clones are missing from TCRdb's copy, which holds only in-frame ones; the method was immunoSEQ multiplex PCR. In the table there are approximately 160,000 clones, more than 65% of which are singletons. Study outcomes and limitations: The authors assumed roughly uniform sequencing depth across donors for presence/absence analyses. In a later analysis, at a false discovery rate of 0.05, about 16,000 TCR beta sequences matched HLA alleles. In a later analysis, compared with equally common non-associated chains, HLA-associated beta chains were more expanded. Further analysis was carried out later, and it showed several of the most significant clusters appearing linked to common viral pathogens.

The chain uses TRBV5-1 and TRBJ2-7, with 8 bases aligning to TRBD1. The clonotype was recovered from a man younger than 45 in good health and CMV-seropositive. The sample was PBMCs. In DNA, the CDR3 is TGCGCCAGCAGCTCAGAGGGGACAGGCTTTTACGAGCAGTACTTC. This sequence encodes CASSSEGTGFYEQYF. The whole variable domain, remainder taken from reference TRBV5-1 and TRBJ2-7, is KAGVTQTPRYLIKTRGQQVTLSCSPISGHRSVSWYQQTPGQGLQFLFEYFSETQRNKGNFPGRFSGRQFSNSRSEMNVSTLELGDSALYLCASSSEGTGFYEQYFGPGTRLTVT.